This passage covers 7 T cell receptor beta chains from one sample sequenced in a study of shared clonotypes between healthy human individuals. Naive CD8 cells lacked CD45RO and underwent positive selection for CCR7, leaving out terminally differentiated effector memory CD45RA+ cells. Generated by immunoSEQ multiplex PCR, the TCRdb table keeps only in-frame clones and is missing some. The data show hundreds of thousands of clones, roughly 98% seen once. Sequencing was performed on naive CD8+ T cells sorted from blood. The receptors originated from a man under 40 in good health.

In the case of this clone: In the same sample, other DNA sequences code for this CDR3. The chain employs TRBV11-2 and TRBJ2-7, with D tentatively TRBD2 (6 bases). In germline, CDR1 is SGHAT, CDR2 FQNNGV. V lost 1 base and J 1 base, leaving 8 bases between the germline ends. CDR3 length: 14 amino acids. Here the CDR3 reads CASSLAGTSYEQYF. CDR3 coding DNA: TGTGCCAGCAGCTTAGCCGGGACTTCCTACGAGCAGTACTTC. Complete variable domain (other parts from reference TRBV11-2 and TRBJ2-7): EAGVAQSPRYKIIEKRQSVAFWCNPISGHATLYWYQQILGQGPKLLIQFQNNGVVDDSQLPKDRFSAERLKGVDSTLKIQPAKLEDSAVYLCASSLAGTSYEQYFGPGTRLTVT.

The V and J genes are TRBV7-9 and TRBJ2-5; 10 bases map to TRBD2. CDR1 SEHNR and CDR2 FQNEAQ come from the germline V gene (reference sequence). The trim removed 6 bases at V and 4 bases at J, leaving 5 bases unmatched. The CDR3 extends over 14 amino acids. CDR3: CASSSSGSAETQYF. CDR3 sequence (DNA): TGTGCCAGCAGTTCTAGCGGGAGTGCAGAGACCCAGTACTTC.

The V and J genes are TRBV15 and TRBJ1-1; the match to TRBD1 covers 10 bases. This CDR3 region has 15 residues. V gave up 2 bases and J gave up 4 bases; unmatched junction bases: 4. Germline loops: CDR1 LNHNV, CDR2 YYDKDF (reference sequence). DNA for the CDR3: TGTGCCACCAGCAGACCCGGGACAGGGGCCACTGAAGCTTTCTTT. Residues: CATSRPGTGATEAFF.

The chain is built from TRBV5-1 and TRBJ1-1; tentatively, D is TRBD1 (6 bases). There are 18 residues in the CDR3. V was pared by 3 bases and J by 1 base, with 22 bases between. Germline loops: CDR1 SGHRS, CDR2 YFSETQ. The CDR3 loop is CASSSKYREPVPNTEAFF. The CDR3 nucleotides are TGCGCCAGCAGCTCGAAATACAGGGAGCCAGTCCCGAACACTGAAGCTTTCTTT. Full variable domain (rest looked up from reference TRBV5-1 and TRBJ1-1): KAGVTQTPRYLIKTRGQQVTLSCSPISGHRSVSWYQQTPGQGLQFLFEYFSETQRNKGNFPGRFSGRQFSNSRSEMNVSTLELGDSALYLCASSSKYREPVPNTEAFFGQGTRLTVV.

The chain joins TRBV19 to TRBJ1-2; D unclear. CDR3 length: 13 amino acids. Per the germline V gene, CDR1 is LNHDA and CDR2 is SQIVND (reference sequence). Trimming took off 4 bases at V and 7 bases at J, with 13 bases between the two ends. The CDR3 DNA sequence: TGTGCCAGTAGTAGAAACGAAGTCCGTGGCTACACCTTC. Protein product: CASSRNEVRGYTF. The whole variable domain, remainder taken from reference TRBV19 and TRBJ1-2, is DGGITQSPKYLFRKEGQNVTLSCEQNLNHDAMYWYRQDPGQGLRLIYYSQIVNDFQKGDIAEGYSVSREKKESFPLTVTSAQKNPTAFYLCASSRNEVRGYTFGSGTRLTVV.

About this clone: Other DNA sequences in the same sample also yield this CDR3. The rearrangement links TRBV7-9 to TRBJ2-3; D gene ambiguous. Looked up from germline, CDR1 is SEHNR and CDR2 is FQNEAQ (reference sequence). Trimming shortened V by 0 bases and J by 4 bases, and 2 bases separated the two germline ends. This CDR3 has 12 residues. CDR3 sequence (DNA): TGTGCCAGCAGCTTAGCGCCAGATACGCAGTATTTT. Its protein is CASSLAPDTQYF. Using reference TRBV7-9 and TRBJ2-3 for the parts outside the CDR3, the full variable domain is DTGVSQNPRHKITKRGQNVTFRCDPISEHNRLYWYRQTLGQGPEFLTYFQNEAQLEKSRLLSDRFSAERPKGSFSTLEIQRTEQGDSAMYLCASSLAPDTQYFGPGTRLTVL.

This chain connects TRBV29-1 to TRBJ2-5, with D tentatively TRBD2 (5 bases). Germline loops: CDR1 SQVTM, CDR2 ANQGSEA. The length of the CDR3 is 15 residues. V lost 3 bases and J 5 bases, leaving 19 bases between the germline ends. CDR3 region: CSVDHSSVEDETQYF. The CDR3 coding sequence is TGCAGCGTTGACCACTCAAGCGTGGAGGACGAGACCCAGTACTTC.